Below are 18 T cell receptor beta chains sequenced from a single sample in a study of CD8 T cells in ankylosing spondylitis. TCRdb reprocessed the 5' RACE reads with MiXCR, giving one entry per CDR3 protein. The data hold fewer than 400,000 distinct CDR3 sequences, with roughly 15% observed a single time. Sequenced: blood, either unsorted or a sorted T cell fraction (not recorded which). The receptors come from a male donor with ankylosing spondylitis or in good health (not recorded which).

The CDR3 region has the DNA TGCGCCAGCAGCTTGGACGGGGCCGCTACCTACGAGCAGTACTTC. Translation gives CASSLDGAATYEQYF. V usage is TRBV5-1 and J usage is TRBJ2-7; tentatively, D is TRBD1 or TRBD2 (5 bases each). Germline values: CDR1 SGHRS, CDR2 YFSETQ. The CDR3 is made up of 15 amino acids. Between the trimmed V and J ends, which lost 0 bases and 2 bases, there was a span of 12 bases.

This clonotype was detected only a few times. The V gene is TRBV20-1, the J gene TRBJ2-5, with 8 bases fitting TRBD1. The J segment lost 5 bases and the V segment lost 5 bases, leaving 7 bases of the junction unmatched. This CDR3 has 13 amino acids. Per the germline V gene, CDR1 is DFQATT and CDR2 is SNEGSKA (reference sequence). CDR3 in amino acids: CSAHAGGPETQYF. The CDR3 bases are TGCAGTGCTCACGCAGGGGGCCCGGAGACCCAGTACTTC.

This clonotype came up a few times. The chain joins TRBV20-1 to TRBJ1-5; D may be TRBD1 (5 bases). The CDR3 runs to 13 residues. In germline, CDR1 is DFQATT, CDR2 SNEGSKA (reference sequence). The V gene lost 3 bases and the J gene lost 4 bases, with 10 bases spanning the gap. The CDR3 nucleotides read TGCAGTGCTAGGCAGGGCCCGAATCAGCCCCAGCATTTT. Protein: CSARQGPNQPQHF.

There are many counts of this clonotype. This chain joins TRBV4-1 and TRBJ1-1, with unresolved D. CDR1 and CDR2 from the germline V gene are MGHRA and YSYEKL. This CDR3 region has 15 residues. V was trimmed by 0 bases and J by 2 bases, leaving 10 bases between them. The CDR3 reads CASSQEPTPNTEAFF. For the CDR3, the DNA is TGCGCCAGCAGCCAAGAACCCACACCCAACACTGAAGCTTTCTTT.

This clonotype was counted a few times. The DNA of the CDR3 is TGTGCCAGCATTCAAACAGGGCTGAACACTGAAGCTTTCTTT. Translated, it gives CASIQTGLNTEAFF. V usage is TRBV25-1 and J usage is TRBJ1-1; tentative D call: TRBD1 (6 bases). CDR1 MGHDK and CDR2 SYGVNS come from the germline V gene. The CDR3 is 14 residues long. Trimming left V 7 bases short and J 0 bases short, with 12 bases between.

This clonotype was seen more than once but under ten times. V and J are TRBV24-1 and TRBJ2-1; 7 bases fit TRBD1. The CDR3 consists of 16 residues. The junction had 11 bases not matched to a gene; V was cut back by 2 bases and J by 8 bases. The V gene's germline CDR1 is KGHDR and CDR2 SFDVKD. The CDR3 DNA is TGTGCCACCAGTGATTCCAGGACAGGAATGGGCTATGAGCAGTTCTTC. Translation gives CATSDSRTGMGYEQFF.

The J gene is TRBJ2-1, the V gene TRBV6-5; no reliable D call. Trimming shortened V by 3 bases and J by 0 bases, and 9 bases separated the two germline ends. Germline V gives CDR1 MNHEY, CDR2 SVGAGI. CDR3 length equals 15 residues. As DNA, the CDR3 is TGTGCCAGCAGTTATCGGGCTGACTCCTACAATGAGCAGTTCTTC. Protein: CASSYRADSYNEQFF.

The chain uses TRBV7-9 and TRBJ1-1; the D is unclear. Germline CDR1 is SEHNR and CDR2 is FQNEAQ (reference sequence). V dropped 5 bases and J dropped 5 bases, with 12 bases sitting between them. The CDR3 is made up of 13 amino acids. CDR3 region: CASSLGLETEAFF. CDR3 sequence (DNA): TGTGCCAGCAGCCTTGGATTGGAGACTGAAGCTTTCTTT.

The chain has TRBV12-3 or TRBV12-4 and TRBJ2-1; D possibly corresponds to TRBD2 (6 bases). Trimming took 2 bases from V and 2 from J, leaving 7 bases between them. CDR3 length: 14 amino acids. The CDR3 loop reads CASSLREAYNEQFF. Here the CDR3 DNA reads TGTGCCAGCAGTTTAAGGGAGGCCTACAATGAGCAGTTCTTC.

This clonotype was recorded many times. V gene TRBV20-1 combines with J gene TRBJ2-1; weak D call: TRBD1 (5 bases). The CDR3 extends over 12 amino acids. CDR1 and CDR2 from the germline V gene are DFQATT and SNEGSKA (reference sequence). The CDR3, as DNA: TGCAGCCCCAGGGCTGGTAACAATGAGCAGTTCTTC. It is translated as CSPRAGNNEQFF.

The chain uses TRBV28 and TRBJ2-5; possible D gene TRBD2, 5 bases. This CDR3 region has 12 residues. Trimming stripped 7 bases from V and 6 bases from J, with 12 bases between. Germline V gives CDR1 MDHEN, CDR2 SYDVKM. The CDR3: CASMIPGKTQYF. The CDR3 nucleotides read TGTGCCAGCATGATCCCCGGGAAGACCCAGTACTTC.

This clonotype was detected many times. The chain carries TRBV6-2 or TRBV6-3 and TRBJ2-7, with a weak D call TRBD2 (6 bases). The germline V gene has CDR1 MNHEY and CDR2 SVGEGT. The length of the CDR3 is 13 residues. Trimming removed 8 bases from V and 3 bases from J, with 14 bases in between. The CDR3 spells CASRDSWGYEQYF. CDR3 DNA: TGTGCCAGCCGGGACTCCTGGGGCTACGAGCAGTACTTC.

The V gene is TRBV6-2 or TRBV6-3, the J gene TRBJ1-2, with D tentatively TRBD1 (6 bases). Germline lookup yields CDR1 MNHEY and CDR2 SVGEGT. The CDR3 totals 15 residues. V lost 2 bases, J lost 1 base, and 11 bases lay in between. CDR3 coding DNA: TGTGCCAGCAGTTACCAACAGGGACTTAACTATGGCTACACCTTC. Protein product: CASSYQQGLNYGYTF.

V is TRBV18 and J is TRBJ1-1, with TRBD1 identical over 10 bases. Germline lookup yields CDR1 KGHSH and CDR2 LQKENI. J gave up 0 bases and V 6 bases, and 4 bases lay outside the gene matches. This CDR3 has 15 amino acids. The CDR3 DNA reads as TGTGCCAGCTCGCGGGACAGGGGCCTGAACACTGAAGCTTTCTTT. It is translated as CASSRDRGLNTEAFF.

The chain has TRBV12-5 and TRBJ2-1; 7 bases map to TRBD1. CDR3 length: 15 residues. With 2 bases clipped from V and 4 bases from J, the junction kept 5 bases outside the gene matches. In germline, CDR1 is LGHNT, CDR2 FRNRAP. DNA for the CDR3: TGTGCTAGTGGTTTGAGCCAGGGGGTTTACAATGAGCAGTTCTTC. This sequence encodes CASGLSQGVYNEQFF.

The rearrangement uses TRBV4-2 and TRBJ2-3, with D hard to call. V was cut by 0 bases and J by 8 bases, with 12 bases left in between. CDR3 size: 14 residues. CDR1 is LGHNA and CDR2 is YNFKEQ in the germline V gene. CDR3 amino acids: CASSQEGFSGTQYF. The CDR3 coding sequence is TGTGCCAGCAGCCAAGAAGGCTTCTCCGGTACGCAGTATTTT.

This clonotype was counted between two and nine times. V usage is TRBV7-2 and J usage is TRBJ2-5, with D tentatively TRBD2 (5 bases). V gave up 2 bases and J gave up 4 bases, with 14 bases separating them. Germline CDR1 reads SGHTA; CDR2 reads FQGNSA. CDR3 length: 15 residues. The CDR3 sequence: CASSLSSAGSETQYF. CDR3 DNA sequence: TGTGCCAGCAGCTTATCCTCCGCGGGCTCAGAGACCCAGTACTTC.

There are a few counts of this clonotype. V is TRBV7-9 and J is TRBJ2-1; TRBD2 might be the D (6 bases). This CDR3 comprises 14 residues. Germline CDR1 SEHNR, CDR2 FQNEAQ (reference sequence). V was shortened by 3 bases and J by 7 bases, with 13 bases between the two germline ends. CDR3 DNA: TGTGCCAGCAGCTTTGGAGGGCTGCAGAATGAGCAGTTCTTC. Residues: CASSFGGLQNEQFF.